This T cell receptor beta chain was identified during a study of OX40 agonist ivuxolimab in advanced cancers. For the study at large: Ivuxolimab, an antibody acting as an agonist of OX40 (CD134), was used to treat patients.

V was cut by 0 bases and J by 6 bases, with 12 bases left in between. The CDR3 consists of 15 residues. The V gene's germline CDR1 is SGHDT and CDR2 YYEEEE. The assay was immunoSEQ multiplex PCR, and TCRdb's table has in-frame clones only and misses some. The top ten hold 6% of the sample, which has roughly 40,000 clones, about 90% seen once. The sequencing here drew on CD4+ or CD8+ T cells sorted from blood, taken in a trial of the OX40 agonist ivuxolimab. This clonotype originated in an adult with an advanced solid tumor such as melanoma, head and neck, liver or kidney cancer. The J gene is TRBJ2-2, the V gene TRBV5-6; weak D call: TRBD1 (6 bases). The CDR3 is CASSLEGGRAGELFF. In DNA, the CDR3 is TGTGCCAGCAGCTTGGAAGGGGGTCGAGCCGGGGAGCTGTTTTTT.